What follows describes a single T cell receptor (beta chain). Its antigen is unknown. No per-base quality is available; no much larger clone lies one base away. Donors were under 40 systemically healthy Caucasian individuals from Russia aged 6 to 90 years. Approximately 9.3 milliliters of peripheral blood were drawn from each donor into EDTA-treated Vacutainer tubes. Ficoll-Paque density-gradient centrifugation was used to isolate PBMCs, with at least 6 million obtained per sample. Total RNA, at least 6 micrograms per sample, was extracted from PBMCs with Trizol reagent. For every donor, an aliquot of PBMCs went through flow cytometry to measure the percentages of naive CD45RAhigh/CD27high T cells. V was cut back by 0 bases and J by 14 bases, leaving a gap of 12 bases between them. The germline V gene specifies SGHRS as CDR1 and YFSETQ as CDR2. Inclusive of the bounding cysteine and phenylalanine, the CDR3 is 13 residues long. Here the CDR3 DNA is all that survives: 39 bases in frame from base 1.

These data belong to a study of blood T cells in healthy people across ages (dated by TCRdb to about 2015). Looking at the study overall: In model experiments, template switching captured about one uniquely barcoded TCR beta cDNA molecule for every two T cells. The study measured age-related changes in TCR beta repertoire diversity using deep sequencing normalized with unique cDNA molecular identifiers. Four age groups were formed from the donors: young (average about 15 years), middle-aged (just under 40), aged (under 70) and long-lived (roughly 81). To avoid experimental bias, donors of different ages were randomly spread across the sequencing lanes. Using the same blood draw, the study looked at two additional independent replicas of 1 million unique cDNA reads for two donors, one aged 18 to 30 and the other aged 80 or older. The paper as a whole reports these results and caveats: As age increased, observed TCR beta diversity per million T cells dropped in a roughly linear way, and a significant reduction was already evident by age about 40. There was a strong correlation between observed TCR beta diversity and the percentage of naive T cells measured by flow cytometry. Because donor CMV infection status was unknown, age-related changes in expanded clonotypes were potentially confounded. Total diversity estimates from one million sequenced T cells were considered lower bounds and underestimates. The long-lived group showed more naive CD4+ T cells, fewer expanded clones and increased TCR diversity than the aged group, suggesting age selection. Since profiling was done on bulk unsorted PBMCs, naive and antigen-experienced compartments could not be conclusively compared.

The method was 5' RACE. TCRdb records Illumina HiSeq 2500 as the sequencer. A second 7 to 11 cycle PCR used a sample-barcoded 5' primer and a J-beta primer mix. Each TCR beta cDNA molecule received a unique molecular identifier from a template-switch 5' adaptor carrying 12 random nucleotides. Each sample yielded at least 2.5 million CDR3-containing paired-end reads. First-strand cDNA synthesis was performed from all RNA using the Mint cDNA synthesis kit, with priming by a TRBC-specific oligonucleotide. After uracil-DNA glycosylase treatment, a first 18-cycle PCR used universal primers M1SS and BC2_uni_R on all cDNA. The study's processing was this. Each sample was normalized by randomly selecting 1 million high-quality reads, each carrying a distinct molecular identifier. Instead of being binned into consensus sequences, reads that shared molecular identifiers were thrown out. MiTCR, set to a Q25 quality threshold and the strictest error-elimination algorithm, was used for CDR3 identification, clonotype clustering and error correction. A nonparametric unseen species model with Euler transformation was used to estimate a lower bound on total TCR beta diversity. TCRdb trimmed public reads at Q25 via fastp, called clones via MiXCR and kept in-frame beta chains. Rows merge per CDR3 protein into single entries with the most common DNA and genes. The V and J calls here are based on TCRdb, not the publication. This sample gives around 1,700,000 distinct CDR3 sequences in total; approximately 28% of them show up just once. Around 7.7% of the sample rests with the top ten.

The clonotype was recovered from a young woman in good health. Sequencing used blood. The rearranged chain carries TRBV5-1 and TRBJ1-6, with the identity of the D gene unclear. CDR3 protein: CASSLVGRSTLHF. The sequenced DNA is TGCGCCAGCAGCTTGGTAGGCAGATCCACCCTCCACTTT.